The clone carrying this TCR beta chain was detected a few times. The data stem from a study of cytomegalovirus exposure and HLA in healthy donors. V gave up 4 bases and J gave up 5 bases, with 17 bases separating them. The CDR3 is made up of 16 amino acids. Per the germline V gene, CDR1 is MGHRA and CDR2 is YSYEKL. PCR employed 60 Vbeta and 13 Jbeta primers. TCRdb's copy holds only in-frame clones and misses some; the assay was immunoSEQ multiplex PCR. The sample holds about 120,000 clones, 70% to 85% seen once. The TCR sequence derives from a woman aged 45-65 years in good health and CMV-seropositive. V and J are TRBV4-1 and TRBJ2-2, with D possibly matching TRBD2 (6 bases). The sequenced sample consisted of PBMCs. The CDR3 reads CASSPHRERATGELFF. As DNA, the CDR3 is TGCGCCAGCAGCCCACACCGGGAGCGGGCAACCGGGGAGCTGTTTTTT.